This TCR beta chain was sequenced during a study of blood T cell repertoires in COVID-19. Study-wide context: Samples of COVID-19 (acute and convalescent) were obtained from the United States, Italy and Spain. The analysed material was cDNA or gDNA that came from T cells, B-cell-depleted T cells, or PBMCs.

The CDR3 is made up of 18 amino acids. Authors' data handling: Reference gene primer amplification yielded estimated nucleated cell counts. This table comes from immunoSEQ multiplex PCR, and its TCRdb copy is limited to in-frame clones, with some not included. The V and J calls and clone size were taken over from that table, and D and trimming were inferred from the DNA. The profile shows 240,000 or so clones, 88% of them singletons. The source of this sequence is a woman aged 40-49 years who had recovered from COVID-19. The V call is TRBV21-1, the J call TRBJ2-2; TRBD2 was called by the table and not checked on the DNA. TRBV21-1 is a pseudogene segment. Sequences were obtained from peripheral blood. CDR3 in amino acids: CASSGRTSANPNTGELFF. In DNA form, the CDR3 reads TGTGCCAGCAGCGGACGGACTAGCGCCAATCCGAACACCGGGGAGCTGTTTTTT.